This TCR beta chain was identified in a study of cytomegalovirus exposure and HLA in healthy donors (dated by TCRdb to the late 2010s). Regarding the study in general: In an earlier analysis of 587 of the donors, under 300 Gb of sequence data and 117 million unique TCR beta sequences from approximately 180 million T cells were reported. An early release that covered more than 550 HLA-typed donors contained 250 to 350 gigabases of sequencing data and tens of millions of unique TCR sequences. The genetic ancestry cluster associated with self-reported Caucasian donors included about four fifths of the 300 to 400 genotyped donors. The study aimed to test whether cataloging public T cell receptors could reveal signatures of past pathogen exposure. Using immunosequencing, the study profiled T cell repertoires from about 610 subjects and related those repertoires to cytomegalovirus serostatus. Besides the first cohort of around 700 subjects, a separate validation cohort made up of about 120 different subjects was used. To predict cytomegalovirus infection status, the study combined high-throughput TCR immunosequencing, statistical association of individual TCRs with disease status, and machine learning. A later analysis re-analyzed previously published TCR beta repertoires from 666 donors and added high-resolution HLA genotyping to study TCR occurrence patterns. Rather than drawing on any new phenotypic data, the later analysis identified candidate immune exposures from TCR beta sequences and the way those sequences occurred across donors. An earlier analysis of 587 of the donors used high-throughput TCR beta sequencing to judge whether each TCR beta V gene segment behaved as functional or pseudogenic. Donor age, sex, ethnicity and CMV serostatus were compiled alongside the repertoire data. Genome-wide SNP genotypes for about 65% of the 666 donors were used in a later genetic analysis, which treated that subset as a discovery cohort. Every repertoire in the discovery cohort had been generated on one and the same sequencing platform. HLA typing covered class I and class II loci at four-digit resolution. Typing coverage differed by locus: A, B, C, DRB1 and DQB1 were typed in about 620-630 donors, DQA1 in around 500, DPA1 in around 580, and DPB1 in about 450. Five DR-DQ haplotypes were handled as single units for association and clustering because linkage in the cohort was strong. On average, about 200,000 unique TCR beta nucleotide sequences were sequenced per donor among 398 genotyped donors of the cohort, with roughly 18% of those sequences being non-productive.

V sheds 4 bases and J sheds 5 bases, leaving 5 bases between their ends. Inclusive of the bounding cysteine and phenylalanine, the CDR3 is 10 residues long. Here the CDR3 DNA is all that survives: 30 bases in frame from base 1. The germline V gene (reference sequence) specifies DFQATT as CDR1 and SNEGSKA as CDR2. About this clone: What this receptor recognizes is not known. Base-call qualities are not available, and no considerably larger clone is one nucleotide away.

Libraries were made using the immunoSEQ multiplex PCR assay. For the multiplex PCR, a mixture combining 60 forward primers for TCR Vbeta segments and 13 reverse primers for TCR Jbeta segments was used. The CDR3 region of rearranged TCR beta genes was amplified from genomic DNA with a multiplex PCR assay. On the Illumina HiSeq System, the amplified TCR beta libraries were sequenced as 87-base-pair reads. As for the original processing: In a later analysis, tens of millions of unique TCR beta chains were counted across the 666 repertoires, and roughly 10 million of these chains were shared by at least two donors. Raw reads were error-corrected and collapsed into unique sequences with a nearest-neighbor algorithm that merged closely related sequences to remove PCR and sequencing errors. Alignment of CDR3 sequences to IMGT reference sequences was used to assign V, D and J gene segments. For a sequence to be retained, at least a six-nucleotide match to both a V gene segment and a J gene segment was required. Rearrangements were called productive when the CDR3 lacked stop codons and stayed in frame with V and J; all others were non-productive. CDR3 was defined by IMGT convention, running from the second conserved V-encoded cysteine to the conserved J-encoded phenylalanine. The earlier analysis of around 640 of the donors excluded sequences that lacked an unambiguous match to a single V gene segment. An earlier analysis of a few hundred of the donors classified V segments as functional when productive rearrangements were above 56.7% and as segregating when the standard deviation between donors was above 5%. A statistical classification framework was built for diagnosing cytomegalovirus status from the catalog of TCR beta chain sequences. In a later analysis, TCR nucleotide sequences were compared against IMGT/GENE-DB human TR gene sequences so that V and J genes could be assigned. Using the TCRdist pipeline, a later analysis assigned CDR3 sequences along with most-parsimonious VDJ recombination scenarios. In a later analysis, each TCR beta chain was defined by its CDR3 amino acid sequence together with its V-gene family, and reads without a unique V-gene family were excluded. To address suspected cross-contamination and a sequencing artifact, a later analysis removed roughly 580 highly shared, low-generation-probability nucleotide sequences. A later analysis calculated a clonal expansion index for each public chain from normalized within-repertoire ranks of inferred template counts. In a later analysis, generation probabilities were computed with a VDJ recombination model fitted to out-of-frame rearrangements, and the resulting probabilities were checked against IGoR. In a later analysis, TCR-TCR, TCR-HLA and TCR-CMV co-occurrence was scored with hypergeometric tests, and a repertoire-size bias correction was applied to TCR pairs. A later analysis estimated false discovery rates by permuting HLA or CMV assignments 20 times. In a later analysis, co-occurring TCRs were grouped using DBSCAN, and TCRdist sequence similarity was added for clustering within HLA-allele-positive subsets. Repertoires with fewer than 30,000 or more than 120,000 public chains were left out of co-occurrence clustering, as were about five repertoires with anomalous nucleotide sharing. TCRdb took over this immuneACCESS table, retaining in-frame rearrangements with V and J assigned. Such tables are incomplete; in checked studies, under half of the missing clones stem from an unresolved V gene, and the remainder is unexplained. That table supplies the V and J calls and clone size; D and trimming were determined from the DNA. A total of some 210,000 clones appear in this sample, about 90% of them only once. The top ten clonotypes cover 1.3% of the sample.

The study at large found these results: Compared with equally common non-associated chains, HLA-associated TCR beta chains in a later analysis were more clonally expanded and had lower generation probabilities. HLA typing was unavailable for some donors at each locus, so association tests used only the typed subset. A later analysis found that TCR association rates varied across HLA loci, with DRB1 alleles showing the most associated TCRs and HLA-C alleles the fewest. Most TCR sequences were observed very rarely across donors, whereas some public TCRs were present in many individuals. The authors suggested that the approach could potentially be extended to other disease states and immunological phenotypes. A further reported finding was that TCR beta sequences accurately predicted the HLA-A and HLA-B alleles for most subjects in the first cohort. In a later genetic analysis, a missense DCLRE1C variant was associated with V-gene and J-gene trimming of TCR beta chains, and the association was replicated in an independent cohort. The cohort was sequenced for TCR beta chains only, and without alpha or paired-chain data the features that could be detected were limited. Most CMV-associated TCR beta chains appeared to be HLA-restricted in a later analysis, and the HLA associations seemed to be driven largely by CMV exposure. Immune exposure information for the cohort was limited to CMV serostatus. In a later genetic analysis, fewer N-insertions in productive TCRs were reported among donors in an Asian-associated ancestry cluster than the approximately 710-donor mean. Presence/absence analyses assumed roughly uniform sequencing depth across donors, an assumption that may not hold. In an earlier analysis of about 600 of the donors, most TCR beta V segments appeared in productive rearrangements about 90% or about 30% of the time, broadly matching IMGT annotations. In the study, about 150 TCR beta chains were listed as associated with cytomegalovirus. In vitro tests confirmed that a few of the cytomegalovirus-associated TCR beta chains recognize cytomegalovirus antigens. Some IMGT-functional V segments, including TRBV6-2 and TRBV6-3, could not be told apart with the 87-base-pair reads, so those segments were excluded. At a false discovery rate of 0.05, a later analysis linked fewer than 20,000 TCR beta sequences to specific HLA alleles. The classifier was reported to diagnose cytomegalovirus status with high specificity and sensitivity in both the original and validation cohorts. A group of highly shared sequence variants was considered likely to be a technical artifact of the sequencing pipeline. Assigning TCR associations to individual alleles was difficult when HLA alleles, especially DR and DQ, strongly co-occurred. Several of the top co-occurrence clusters appeared to be linked to parvovirus B19, influenza, CMV and Epstein-Barr virus, according to a later analysis. Because counts were too low, roughly 18 rarely observed V segments, including chromosome 9 orphons, were left out of the earlier analysis of a few hundred of the donors. Linkage disequilibrium might explain the correlated functional status among segregating V segments, but an unknown experimental factor could not be excluded.

The cohort consisted of hundreds of healthy bone marrow donors. At the time of sampling, every cohort member was nominally healthy, though immune exposures that went unrecorded were likely present. The donor was CMV seronegative and was included in the group of hundreds of seronegative cohort members. A peripheral blood sample was provided by each donor, and peripheral blood mononuclear cells were used for TCR beta sequencing. Genomic DNA extraction from the blood cell samples was performed with the Qiagen DNeasy Blood Extraction Kit. Source material: PBMCs. The sequence came from a man aged 30 to 39 in good health and CMV-seronegative. The rearranged segments are TRBV20-1 and TRBJ2-5, with no confidently assigned D gene. The CDR3 region: CSAISETQYF. The nucleotide sequence is TGCAGTGCTATCTCTGAGACCCAGTACTTC.